This T cell receptor beta chain is drawn from a study of a mutant IDH1 vaccine in newly diagnosed glioma. Produced via immunoSEQ multiplex PCR; TCRdb's table is partial and in-frame only. The sample lists roughly 60,000 clones; roughly 84% were seen once. Germline CDR1 and CDR2: SQVTM and ANQGSEA. Trimming pared 7 bases from V and 0 bases from J, leaving 12 bases between. CDR3 length: 13 amino acids. A note on this clone: Its antigen remains unidentified.

The study's findings and limits: Evidence of vaccine-induced immune responses was documented in approximately 93% of patients. Pseudoprogression showed no apparent link to changes in top peripheral T cell clonotypes.

Time point here: week 23, last vaccination. Alongside topical imiquimod, each dose of vaccine comprised 300 ug of mutant IDH1 20-mer peptide. The sequenced sample was PBMCs, obtained from a glioma patient whose treatment included an IDH1 peptide vaccine. This sequence joins TRBV29-1 and TRBJ1-1; weak D call: TRBD1 (5 bases). The receptor comes from a man aged 25 to 40 with glioma. CDR3 in amino acids: CSAQGTVNTEAFF. CDR3 sequence (DNA): TGCAGCGCGCAGGGTACAGTGAACACTGAAGCTTTCTTT. The full variable domain, its missing parts supplied by reference TRBV29-1 and TRBJ1-1, is SAVISQKPSRDICQRGTSLTIQCQVDSQVTMMFWYRQQPGQSLTLIATANQGSEATYESGFVIDKFPISRPNLTFSTLTVSNMSPEDSSIYLCSAQGTVNTEAFFGQGTRLTVV.